This T cell receptor beta chain was sequenced for a study of control samples from healthy donors and cancer patients. Germline CDR1 reads GTSNPN; CDR2 reads SVGIG (reference sequence). The CDR3 contains 13 residues. Clones were sequenced by immunoSEQ multiplex PCR, and TCRdb holds only the in-frame ones, with some missing. Among around 22,000 clones listed, around 85% were seen once. Sequences were obtained from PBMCs. The V call is TRBV30, the J call TRBJ2-3; the match to TRBD1 covers 8 bases. The TCR comes from a man aged 60-69 years with head and neck cancer. The CDR3, as DNA: TGTGCTGGCTCGGATGACAGGGGAGATACGCAGTATTTT. Translated, it gives CAGSDDRGDTQYF.